A single sample is the source of the 10 T cell receptor beta chains below, sequenced in a study of CD8 T cells in Susac syndrome. Reverse transcription used about 0.5 to 1 ug RNA and random hexamers. TCRdb used MiXCR to reprocess the immunoSEQ multiplex PCR reads, holding one entry per CDR3 protein. The repertoire holds about 84,000 distinct CDR3 sequences, with about 96% as singletons. The sequenced sample was CD8+ T cells from PBMCs. These receptors originate from a human donor with Susac syndrome.

The rearrangement uses TRBV20-1 and TRBJ1-1; unclear D gene. CDR3 length: 14 residues. Germline lookup yields CDR1 DFQATT and CDR2 SNEGSKA (reference sequence). Trimming stripped 0 bases from V and 4 bases from J, with 12 bases between. In DNA, the CDR3 is TGCAGTGCTAGAGACCCTTACACGAGCACTGAAGCTTTCTTT. This translates into CSARDPYTSTEAFF.

The genes are TRBV4-1 and TRBJ2-3; TRBD1 is a possible D gene (5 bases). Per germline, CDR1 MGHRA and CDR2 YSYEKL. Trimming pared 1 base from V and 6 bases from J, leaving 11 bases between. The CDR3 sequence is 14 residues long. This chain's CDR3 is CASSQGQGRDTQYF. CDR3 sequence (DNA): TGCGCCAGCAGCCAAGGCCAGGGTCGGGATACGCAGTATTTT.

V usage is TRBV24-1 and J usage is TRBJ2-1, with TRBD1 matching over 9 bases. The CDR3 length is 13 residues. The trim removed 4 bases at V and 9 bases at J, leaving 3 bases unmatched. Germline loops: CDR1 KGHDR, CDR2 SFDVKD. In DNA form, the CDR3 reads TGTGCCACCAGTGAGATGACAGGGGGTGAGCAGTTCTTC. It translates to CATSEMTGGEQFF.

The chain carries TRBV7-9 and TRBJ2-1; 7 bases agree with TRBD2. CDR1 SEHNR and CDR2 FQNEAQ come from the germline V gene (reference sequence). The CDR3 spans 18 residues. Germline trimming cut 2 bases from V and 0 bases from J; bases unmatched to any gene: 10. This CDR3 reads CASSLSGSGLPSYNEQFF. Written as DNA, the CDR3 is TGTGCCAGCAGCTTAAGCGGGTCGGGACTACCCTCCTACAATGAGCAGTTCTTC.

This clonotype was recorded once. The J gene is TRBJ2-1, the V gene TRBV28, with TRBD2 matching over 8 bases. The CDR3 loop spans 14 amino acids. V shed 1 base and J 7 bases; nucleotides not matched to a gene: 3. Germline assignment: CDR1 MDHEN and CDR2 SYDVKM. The chain's CDR3 is CASSLSAGGNEQFF. CDR3 DNA: TGTGCCAGCAGTTTATCCGCGGGGGGTAATGAGCAGTTCTTC. The complete variable domain, with remaining parts taken from reference TRBV28 and TRBJ2-1, reads DVKVTQSSRYLVKRTGEKVFLECVQDMDHENMFWYRQDPGLGLRLIYFSYDVKMKEKGDIPEGYSVSREKKERFSLILESASTNQTSMYLCASSLSAGGNEQFFGPGTRLTVL.

This chain connects TRBV29-1 to TRBJ2-5; TRBD2 matches at 8 bases. This CDR3 spans 14 amino acids. In germline, CDR1 is SQVTM, CDR2 ANQGSEA. Losses at the gene ends were 3 bases for V and 2 bases for J; bases not matched to a gene: 5. CDR3 loop: CSVEPTSGQETQYF. The CDR3 DNA reads as TGCAGCGTTGAGCCTACTAGCGGACAAGAGACCCAGTACTTC.

V usage is TRBV29-1 and J usage is TRBJ2-7, with a tentative D call TRBD2 (5 bases). This CDR3 region has 12 residues. Germline CDR1 SQVTM, CDR2 ANQGSEA. With 4 bases removed from V and 4 bases from J, the gap between germline ends came to 11 bases. In nucleotides, the CDR3 is TGCAGCGTTGGTGCGGGCCCATACGAGCAGTACTTC. It yields the protein CSVGAGPYEQYF.

The chain uses TRBV28 and TRBJ2-5; the match to TRBD1 covers 7 bases. Germline V CDR1 and CDR2: MDHEN, SYDVKM. The CDR3 runs 16 residues. Trimming took 6 bases from V and 1 from J; bases not matched to a gene: 11. DNA for the CDR3: TGTGCCAGCAGCTCCCCCGACAGGGCGCCCCAAGAGACCCAGTACTTC. It is translated as CASSSPDRAPQETQYF.

This chain joins TRBV15 and TRBJ2-1; 8 bases are shared with TRBD1. CDR1 and CDR2 (germline): LNHNV, YYDKDF (reference sequence). The CDR3 runs 16 residues. Trimming at V came to 3 bases and at J to 6 bases, leaving 10 bases not matched to a gene. The CDR3 loop reads CATSSDVGTGGNEQFF. The CDR3 DNA is TGTGCCACCAGCAGTGACGTAGGGACAGGCGGCAATGAGCAGTTCTTC. Based on the CDR3 plus reference TRBV15 and TRBJ2-1, the full variable domain is DAMVIQNPRYQVTQFGKPVTLSCSQTLNHNVMYWYQQKSSQAPKLLFHYYDKDFNNEADTPDNFQSRRPNTSFCFLDIRSPGLGDTAMYLCATSSDVGTGGNEQFFGPGTRLTVL.

V gene TRBV9 combines with J gene TRBJ2-1; possibly TRBD2 for D (5 bases). Trimming cost V 1 base and J 2 bases, with 10 bases left between them. Germline-derived CDR1 and CDR2 are SGDLS and YYNGEE. The CDR3 extends over 15 amino acids. The CDR3 coding sequence is TGTGCCAGCAGCGTACCAAAGGGAGCCTACAATGAGCAGTTCTTC. Its translation is CASSVPKGAYNEQFF. The variable domain in full, with the rest retrieved from reference TRBV9 and TRBJ2-1, is DSGVTQTPKHLITATGQRVTLRCSPRSGDLSVYWYQQSLDQGLQFLIQYYNGEERAKGNILERFSAQQFPDLHSELNLSSLELGDSALYFCASSVPKGAYNEQFFGPGTRLTVL.